These 30 T cell receptor beta chains were all obtained from the same sample, sequenced in a study of monozygotic twins with inflammatory bowel disease. TCRdb reprocessed the 5' RACE reads and stores each CDR3 protein as one record, lacking DNA. The table counts a few hundred thousand distinct CDR3 sequences; just over 2.5% lies in the top ten. The material sequenced was blood. The receptors were gathered from a human donor with ulcerative colitis or Crohn's disease, or a healthy co-twin of an affected twin (not recorded which).

The chain has TRBV6-5 and TRBJ2-7. CDR1 is MNHEY and CDR2 is SVGAGI in the germline V gene. The CDR3 contains 15 residues. CDR3: CASSYQNTGLHEQYF.

The chain uses TRBV6-2 or TRBV6-3 and TRBJ2-2. The CDR3 runs to 15 residues. Per the germline V gene, CDR1 is MNHEY and CDR2 is SVGEGT. CDR3 protein: CASSFLSANTGELFF.

The chain combines TRBV19 with TRBJ2-1; the TRBD1 assignment by TCRdb is unverifiable without DNA. CDR3 length: 16 residues. CDR1 LNHDA and CDR2 SQIVND come from the germline V gene (reference sequence). The CDR3: CASSPPPSRGLGEQFF.

The chain links TRBV7-3 to TRBJ2-3; no DNA is available, so the TRBD1 call from TCRdb remains unchecked. Germline CDR1 reads SGHTA; CDR2 reads FQGTGA. CDR3 length equals 17 residues. The CDR3 protein is CASSRVAPGLGADTQYF. Based on the CDR3 plus reference TRBV7-3 and TRBJ2-3, the full variable domain is GAGVSQTPSNKVTEKGKYVELRCDPISGHTALYWYRQSLGQGPEFLIYFQGTGAADDSGLPNDRFFAVRPEGSVSTLKIQRTERGDSAVYLCASSRVAPGLGADTQYFGPGTRLTVL.

The J gene is TRBJ2-5, the V gene TRBV7-8; as DNA is missing, the TRBD1 call by TCRdb cannot be tested. The CDR3 has 11 residues. The germline V gene encodes CDR1 SGHVS and CDR2 FQNEAQ. The CDR3 loop is CASSQGVTQYF.

The rearrangement uses TRBV12-3 or TRBV12-4 and TRBJ1-1. The CDR3 loop spans 12 amino acids. CDR3 loop: CASIRQNTEAFF.

This chain joins TRBV12-3 or TRBV12-4 and TRBJ2-2; without DNA, the TCRdb call of TRBD2 cannot be checked. The CDR3 has 16 amino acids. The CDR3 sequence: CASSFSTSGYTGELFF.

V gene TRBV5-1 combines with J gene TRBJ2-1; lacking DNA, the TRBD2 call made by TCRdb goes unchecked. CDR1 and CDR2 from the germline V gene are SGHRS and YFSETQ. This CDR3 region has 17 residues. This CDR3 reads CASSLASPASGGNEQFF.

The gene calls are TRBV18 and TRBJ2-3; with no DNA, the TCRdb D assignment of TRBD2 cannot be verified. CDR1 and CDR2 from the germline V gene are KGHSH and LQKENI. The CDR3 is made up of 13 amino acids. The CDR3: CASSPLLADTQYF.

The chain joins TRBV4-2 to TRBJ1-2. This CDR3 has 14 residues. The germline gives CDR1 LGHNA, CDR2 YNFKEQ. The chain's CDR3 is CASSQDVRTYGYTF.

The CDR3 here is CASSLASGTGFTDTQYF. The V and J genes are TRBV7-6 and TRBJ2-3; TCRdb's assignment of TRBD1 cannot be checked, as there is no DNA. CDR3 length: 17 residues. From germline, CDR1 is SGHVS and CDR2 FNYEAQ.

V is TRBV7-8 and J is TRBJ1-2; the D call of TRBD1 rests on TCRdb alone, since no DNA is present to check it. Germline CDR1 reads SGHVS; CDR2 reads FQNEAQ. The CDR3 runs 14 residues. CDR3 region: CASSSDRPLYGYTF.

The chain couples TRBV20-1 to TRBJ1-5; TCRdb gives TRBD1 as the D gene, but with no DNA this cannot be confirmed. The CDR3 has 15 residues. Germline V lookup: CDR1 DFQATT, CDR2 SNEGSKA (reference sequence). CDR3 sequence reads: CSARDRVGGNQPQHF.

The genes are TRBV5-1 and TRBJ2-5; TCRdb's D call of TRBD2 is untestable without DNA. CDR1 is SGHRS and CDR2 is YFSETQ in the germline V gene. CDR3 size: 14 residues. CDR3 region: CASSFQGLRQTQYF.

The chain carries TRBV5-1 and TRBJ2-3. Germline V CDR1 and CDR2: SGHRS, YFSETQ. This CDR3 comprises 14 residues. This CDR3 reads CASSFTASTDTQYF.

This chain uses TRBV7-2 with TRBJ2-3; no DNA is available, so the TRBD2 call from TCRdb remains unchecked. CDR1 SGHTA and CDR2 FQGNSA come from the germline V gene. The CDR3 has 17 residues. CDR3 sequence: CASSLGASSGGTDTQYF.

V is TRBV6-2 or TRBV6-3 and J is TRBJ2-5. Germline V gene data show CDR1 as MNHEY and CDR2 as SVGEGT. CDR3 length: 13 residues. CDR3 sequence: CASRSGDKETQYF.

V usage is TRBV7-2 and J usage is TRBJ2-1; with no DNA, the TCRdb D assignment of TRBD2 cannot be verified. Germline CDR1 SGHTA, CDR2 FQGNSA. The CDR3 sequence is 16 residues long. CDR3 in amino acids: CASSPDSGGPYNEQFF.

The rearrangement uses TRBV19 and TRBJ1-1; TCRdb outputs TRBD1, but without DNA this stays unchecked. Germline assignment: CDR1 LNHDA and CDR2 SQIVND (reference sequence). This CDR3 spans 14 amino acids. Here the CDR3 reads CASTVGGRNTEAFF.

The V call is TRBV24-1, the J call TRBJ2-5; TCRdb selects TRBD1, and the lack of DNA leaves this call unchecked. The CDR3 covers 16 residues. CDR1 is KGHDR, CDR2 SFDVKD, per germline. CDR3 residues: CATSDILTGVAETQYF.

This chain connects TRBV24-1 to TRBJ2-1; as DNA is missing, the TRBD1 call by TCRdb cannot be tested. Germline lookup yields CDR1 KGHDR and CDR2 SFDVKD. This CDR3 has 12 amino acids. The CDR3 region is CATSRELNEQFF.

The CDR3 sequence: CASSFSSVTGQETQYF. The chain has TRBV7-2 and TRBJ2-5; the D call of TRBD1 rests on TCRdb alone, since no DNA is present to check it. This CDR3 has 16 residues. Germline CDR1 reads SGHTA; CDR2 reads FQGNSA.

This chain uses TRBV5-5 with TRBJ2-1; absent DNA, TCRdb's TRBD1 call cannot be checked. Germline V gives CDR1 SGHKS, CDR2 YYEKEE (reference sequence). The CDR3 sequence is 13 residues long. Here the CDR3 reads CASSFPRRDEQFF. The full variable domain, in which reference TRBV5-5 and TRBJ2-1 provide the parts outside the CDR3, is DAGVTQSPTHLIKTRGQQVTLRCSPISGHKSVSWYQQVLGQGPQFIFQYYEKEERGRGNFPDRFSARQFPNYSSELNVNALLLGDSALYLCASSFPRRDEQFFGPGTRLTVL.

This chain links TRBV7-9 with TRBJ1-1. This CDR3 has 12 residues. Germline CDR1 SEHNR, CDR2 FQNEAQ (reference sequence). CDR3 loop: CASSLDIPEAFF.

The chain couples TRBV7-9 to TRBJ2-7; TCRdb's D gene call, TRBD1, goes unchecked for lack of DNA. The CDR3 is made up of 15 amino acids. Germline V gives CDR1 SEHNR, CDR2 FQNEAQ (reference sequence). The CDR3 sequence: CASSLGPGQAYEQYF.

The chain carries TRBV6-5 and TRBJ2-3; TCRdb's D gene call, TRBD1, goes unchecked for lack of DNA. This CDR3 comprises 14 residues. Germline V gene lookup returns CDR1 MNHEY and CDR2 SVGAGI. This chain's CDR3 is CASSSRTASDTQYF.

This chain uses TRBV14 with TRBJ2-4; TCRdb names TRBD2, which stays unverified in the absence of DNA. CDR3 size: 17 residues. CDR1 is SGHDN, CDR2 FVKESK, per germline. CDR3 in amino acids: CASSQGISGLAKNIQYF.

This rearrangement joins TRBV14 to TRBJ2-1; TCRdb's D gene call, TRBD2, goes unchecked for lack of DNA. Germline assignment: CDR1 SGHDN and CDR2 FVKESK. The CDR3 contains 19 residues. The CDR3 spells CASSQVRPSGASGGYEQFF.

CDR3 sequence reads: CASSPQRTVNTEAFF. The chain couples TRBV5-1 to TRBJ1-1; TCRdb's D call of TRBD1 is untestable without DNA. The germline gives CDR1 SGHRS, CDR2 YFSETQ. The CDR3 loop spans 15 amino acids.

The V call is TRBV14, the J call TRBJ1-5; TCRdb indicates TRBD1, and absent DNA this call remains unverified. Germline CDR1 and CDR2: SGHDN and FVKESK. The CDR3 is made up of 16 amino acids. The CDR3 reads CASSQDGQVENQPQHF.